These 14 T cell receptor beta chains originate from one sample sequenced in a study of T cells in Graves' hyperthyroidism and ophthalmopathy. Amplified regions were TCR beta CDR3 sequences from RNA transcripts. With the HTBI primer set, the TCR CDR3 went through a first round of RT-PCR. In TCRdb, the multiplex PCR reads were re-called with MiXCR into one record per CDR3 protein. The sample has hundreds of thousands of distinct CDR3 sequences, about 13% seen once; the top ten hold around 9.2%. The source material was blood. Receptors were obtained from a woman younger than 30 with Graves' hyperthyroidism.

This clonotype has ten or more counts. The chain recombines TRBV27 with TRBJ2-1, with D possibly being TRBD1 or TRBD2 (5 bases each). The length of the CDR3 is 15 residues. Trimming took 2 bases from V and 4 from J, leaving 12 bases between them. Germline V gives CDR1 MNHEY, CDR2 SMNVEV (reference sequence). DNA for the CDR3: TGTGCCAGCAGTTTAGCAGGGAGTGGGTACAATGAGCAGTTCTTC. It encodes CASSLAGSGYNEQFF.

In its sample, this clonotype was seen many times. CDR3 loop: CSASGGGTDTQYF. The CDR3 DNA follows: TGCAGTGCTTCGGGGGGCGGCACAGATACGCAGTATTTT. V usage is TRBV20-1 and J usage is TRBJ2-3; tentative D call: TRBD2 (7 bases). CDR1 and CDR2 from the germline V gene are DFQATT and SNEGSKA (reference sequence). The V end lost 5 bases, the J end lost 1 base, and 10 bases lay between the germline ends. The CDR3 runs to 13 residues.

This clonotype occurred a few times. The chain carries TRBV24-1 and TRBJ2-1, with D possibly matching TRBD2 (6 bases). There are 16 residues in the CDR3. Per the germline V gene, CDR1 is KGHDR and CDR2 is SFDVKD. Deletions cut 3 bases from V and 2 bases from J, with 13 bases between. The CDR3 DNA follows: TGTGCCACCAGTGATGCCGGGACTGGGACCTACAATGAGCAGTTCTTC. Translating it yields CATSDAGTGTYNEQFF.

The table lists this clonotype with many counts. The gene calls are TRBV12-3 or TRBV12-4 and TRBJ1-4; TRBD1 aligns across 7 bases. J was trimmed by 0 bases and V by 5 bases; bases with no gene match: 6. The CDR3 covers 16 residues. The CDR3 DNA reads TGTGCCAGCAGTGGGCGCACAGGGGCAACTAATGAAAAACTGTTTTTT. The encoded protein is CASSGRTGATNEKLFF.

In this sample, this clonotype turned up many times. This chain connects TRBV2 to TRBJ2-5; 7 nucleotides match TRBD1. CDR1 is SNHLY, CDR2 FYNNEI, per germline. The CDR3 runs to 16 residues. V gave up 6 bases and J gave up 4 bases; unmatched junction bases: 14. The CDR3: CASSPGIGGLGETQYF. In DNA, the CDR3 is TGTGCCAGCAGCCCGGGGATAGGGGGCTTGGGAGAGACCCAGTACTTC.

This clonotype was counted a few times. This rearrangement joins TRBV20-1 to TRBJ1-1; D may be TRBD1 (5 bases). In germline, CDR1 is DFQATT, CDR2 SNEGSKA (reference sequence). V dropped 3 bases and J dropped 10 bases, with 12 bases sitting between them. The CDR3 has 11 residues. CDR3 protein: CSASLGPGAFF. The CDR3 coding sequence is TGCAGTGCTAGTTTGGGGCCTGGAGCTTTCTTT.

In this sample, this clonotype turned up many times. The V call is TRBV20-1, the J call TRBJ1-4; D is possibly TRBD1 (6 bases). The CDR3 is 16 amino acids. The V end was cut by 1 base, the J end by 4 bases, with 16 bases between. Germline V lookup: CDR1 DFQATT, CDR2 SNEGSKA (reference sequence). CDR3 DNA: TGCAGTGCTAGAGGAGGCAGGGGAAGGAGTAATGAAAAACTGTTTTTT. Residues: CSARGGRGRSNEKLFF.

This clonotype was counted at least ten times. The gene calls are TRBV28 and TRBJ1-6; D is possibly TRBD1 (5 bases). Trimming took off 3 bases at V and 2 bases at J, with 14 bases between the two ends. CDR3 length: 17 amino acids. Germline V CDR1 and CDR2: MDHEN, SYDVKM. CDR3 DNA sequence: TGTGCCAGCAGTTTGGGGCAGGGTCGACCCTATAATTCACCCCTCCACTTT. Protein product: CASSLGQGRPYNSPLHF. The full variable domain, rest sourced from reference TRBV28 and TRBJ1-6, is DVKVTQSSRYLVKRTGEKVFLECVQDMDHENMFWYRQDPGLGLRLIYFSYDVKMKEKGDIPEGYSVSREKKERFSLILESASTNQTSMYLCASSLGQGRPYNSPLHFGNGTRLTVT.

This chain links TRBV6-1 with TRBJ2-1; the match to TRBD2 covers 8 bases. Germline CDR1 reads MNHNS; CDR2 reads SASEGT. The CDR3 runs to 12 residues. V was clipped by 11 bases and J by 8 bases; unmatched bases: 8. In DNA form, the CDR3 reads TGTGCCGGGGGGAGCGGGAGCGATGAGCAGTTCTTC. This translates into CAGGSGSDEQFF.

This clonotype was seen repeatedly, ten times or more. The gene calls are TRBV29-1 and TRBJ2-1, with TRBD2 matching 8 bases. Germline CDR1 reads SQVTM; CDR2 reads ANQGSEA. The trim removed 3 bases at V and 6 bases at J, leaving 16 bases unmatched. This CDR3 comprises 17 residues. Here the CDR3 reads CSVEGDSSGWALNEQFF. In DNA, the CDR3 is TGCAGCGTTGAGGGGGATTCTAGCGGGTGGGCACTCAATGAGCAGTTCTTC.

In its sample, this clonotype was seen many times. The V call is TRBV6-2 or TRBV6-3, the J call TRBJ2-7; no clear D. Germline assignment: CDR1 MNHEY and CDR2 SVGEGT. Trimming left V 1 base short and J 0 bases short, with 19 bases between. CDR3 length equals 18 residues. CDR3 amino acids: CASSYYSGLGSFSYEQYF. Written as DNA, the CDR3 is TGTGCCAGCAGTTACTATTCGGGTCTCGGTAGCTTCTCCTACGAGCAGTACTTC.

Note on this clonotype: A junction end diverges from the germline sequence, so it may reflect a read error. This rearrangement joins TRBV5-1 to TRBJ1-1; 7 bases are shared with TRBD1. The CDR3 covers 20 residues. Per germline, CDR1 SGHRS and CDR2 YFSETQ. CDR3 bases: TGTGCCAGCAGCTCTTACCGATCTACGGGACAGAATCTAATGAACACTGAAGCTTCCTTT. It encodes CASSSYRSTGQNLMNTEASF. The full variable domain, in which reference TRBV5-1 and TRBJ1-1 provide the parts outside the CDR3, is KAGVTQTPRYLIKTRGQQVTLSCSPISGHRSVSWYQQTPGQGLQFLFEYFSETQRNKGNFPGRFSGRQFSNSRSEMNVSTLELGDSALYLCASSSYRSTGQNLMNTEASFGQGTRLTVV.

This rearrangement joins TRBV19 to TRBJ2-7; D gene uncertain. CDR1 and CDR2 from the germline V gene are LNHDA and SQIVND (reference sequence). The CDR3 has 12 residues. V was cut by 2 bases and J by 2 bases, with 4 bases left in between. The CDR3 region is CASSISPYEQYF. The CDR3 DNA is TGTGCCAGTAGTATAAGTCCCTACGAGCAGTACTTC.

This clonotype was recorded many times. J is TRBJ2-5 and V is TRBV12-3 or TRBV12-4, with 8 bases identical to TRBD2. The CDR3 loop spans 15 amino acids. Germline trimming cut 6 bases from V and 0 bases from J; bases unmatched to any gene: 6. CDR3 protein: CASRPGTRNQETQYF. In nucleotides, the CDR3 is TGTGCCAGCAGACCCGGGACTAGAAACCAAGAGACCCAGTACTTC.